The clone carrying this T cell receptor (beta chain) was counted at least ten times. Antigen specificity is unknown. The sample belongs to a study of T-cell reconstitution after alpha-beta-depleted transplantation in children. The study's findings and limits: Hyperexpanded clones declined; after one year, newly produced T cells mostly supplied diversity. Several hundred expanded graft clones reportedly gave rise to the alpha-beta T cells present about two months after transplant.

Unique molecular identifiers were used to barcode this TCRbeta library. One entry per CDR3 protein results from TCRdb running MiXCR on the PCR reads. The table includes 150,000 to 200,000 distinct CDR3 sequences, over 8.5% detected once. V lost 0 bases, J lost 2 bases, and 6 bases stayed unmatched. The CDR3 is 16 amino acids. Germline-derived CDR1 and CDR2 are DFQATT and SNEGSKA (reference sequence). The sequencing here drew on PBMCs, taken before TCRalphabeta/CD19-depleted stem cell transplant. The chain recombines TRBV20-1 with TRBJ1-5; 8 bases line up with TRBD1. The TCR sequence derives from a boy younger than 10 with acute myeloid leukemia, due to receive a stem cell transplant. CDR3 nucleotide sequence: TGCAGTGCTAGAGAGAACAGGGGGGTGGGCAATCAGCCCCAGCATTTT. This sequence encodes CSARENRGVGNQPQHF.